This is a list of T cell receptor beta chains from one sample in a study of beta chain features in type 1 diabetes. Only in-frame clones appear in the TCRdb table, and some are missing; sequencing was by immunoSEQ multiplex PCR. The data show around 600,000 clones, 9.5% to 15% seen once. The material sequenced was naive CD4+ T cells from blood. All receptors come from a man aged 30 to 39 with type 1 diabetes. CDR3s include the opening cysteine and the closing phenylalanine or tryptophan. A D gene is named only where the DNA matches it firmly. Size tells how often a clone was seen (once, few, many) or the class of an expanded clone, and some rows leave it out.

>TRBV2|TRBJ1-2|TRBD1|few
TGTGCCAGCAGTGACAGGGGGTACTATGGCTACACCTTC
CASSDRGYYGYTF
>TRBV20-1|TRBJ2-4|TRBD1|few
TGCAGTCCACAGACAGGGAGCATTCAGTACTTC
CSPQTGSIQYF
>TRBV7-2|TRBJ2-1|TRBD2|NA
TGTGCCAGCACCCGTGGGGGGGTTCCCGGTGAGCAGTTCTTC
CASTRGGVPGEQFF
>TRBV6-5|TRBJ2-7|TRBD1|few
TGTGCCAGCAGTTTCGACAGGGCTGGGGAGCAGTACTTC
CASSFDRAGEQYF
>TRBV7-2|TRBJ2-5|NA|few
TGTGCCAGCAGCTTAGCGCTAGCTACCGAGACCCAGTACTTC
CASSLALATETQYF
>TRBV28|TRBJ2-6|NA|few
TGTGCCAGCAGTGTGGGATTATCTGGGGCCAACGTCCTGACTTTC
CASSVGLSGANVLTF
>TRBV10-3|TRBJ2-3|TRBD2|NA
TGTGCCATCAGACCCGGGACTAGCGGGGGTGTACCAGATACGCAGTATTTT
CAIRPGTSGGVPDTQYF
>TRBV6-5|TRBJ2-3|NA|NA
TGTGCCAGCAGTGGGACTGCCCTTGGCACAGATACGCAGTATTTT
CASSGTALGTDTQYF
>TRBV7-2|TRBJ2-1|NA|few
TGTGCCAGCAGCTTAGGGAGGAACGATGAGCAGTTCTTC
CASSLGRNDEQFF
>TRBV29-1|TRBJ1-2|NA|NA
TGCAGCGTTGATAAGTCGGGTTCGGGCTATGGCTACACCTTC
CSVDKSGSGYGYTF
>TRBV7-9|TRBJ2-1|NA|many
TGTGCCACGCGAATTAATAACAATGAGCAGTTCTTC
CATRINNNEQFF
>TRBV27|TRBJ1-2|NA|NA
TGTGCCAGCAGTTCCATACAGGGAAACTATGGCTACACCTTC
CASSSIQGNYGYTF
>TRBV7-2|TRBJ2-3|NA|NA
TGTGCCAGCAGCTCCCTGGCGCCATTCACAGATACGCAGTATTTT
CASSSLAPFTDTQYF
>TRBV12-2|TRBJ2-1|NA|few
TGTGCAAGTCGCTTAGATCCCTGCAGGGACAATGAGCAGTTCTTC
CASRLDPCRDNEQFF
>TRBV18|TRBJ1-6|NA|NA
TGTGCCAGCTCACCACCAGGGAGTTCACCCCTCCACTTT
CASSPPGSSPLHF
>TRBV27|TRBJ2-5|NA|NA
TGTGCCAGCAGCGAGAGGGGATCGGGAAGGGAGACCCAGTACTTC
CASSERGSGRETQYF
>TRBV10-3|TRBJ2-1|TRBD1|NA
TGTGCCATCAGGACGGGACAGGGGACCCGGTCGTCATATGAGCAGTTCTTC
CAIRTGQGTRSSYEQFF
>TRBV7-2|TRBJ2-5|TRBD2|few
TGTGCCAGCAGCTTGGGTAGCGGGGTCCAAGAGACCCAGTACTTC
CASSLGSGVQETQYF
>TRBV9|TRBJ2-1|TRBD2|once
TGTGCCAGCAGCGTAGTGGTAGCGGGGGGTAATGAGCAGTTCTTC
CASSVVVAGGNEQFF
>TRBV7-2|TRBJ2-7|TRBD1|NA
TGTGCCAGCAGCCCAGGCGGGACAGGGGTCAAAGAGCAGTACTTC
CASSPGGTGVKEQYF
>TRBV5-4|TRBJ2-7|NA|NA
TGTGCCAGCAGCTTGGCCAAGGACAGAGCCTACGAGCAGTACTTC
CASSLAKDRAYEQYF
>TRBV5-1|TRBJ1-4|NA|few
TGCGCCAGCAGCTCACAGGCGTCAACTAATGAAAAACTGTTTTTT
CASSSQASTNEKLFF
>TRBV5-6|TRBJ2-2|NA|few
TGTGCCAGCAGCTCGGTCGAGGTCCGCACCGGGGAGCTGTTTTTT
CASSSVEVRTGELFF
>TRBV7-6|TRBJ1-2|NA|NA
TGTGCCAGCAGCTTAGCCGAGGGAAGTGGCTACACCTTC
CASSLAEGSGYTF
>TRBV7-2|TRBJ1-1|TRBD1|NA
TGTGCCAGCAGCCGACAGACAGGGGCGAACACTGAAGCTTTCTTT
CASSRQTGANTEAFF
>TRBV18|TRBJ2-2|TRBD1|NA
TGTGCCAGCTCCCCGCTCTTCCGACAGGGGATGAACACCGGGGAGCTGTTTTTT
CASSPLFRQGMNTGELFF
>TRBV9|TRBJ2-2|NA|NA
TGTGCCAGCAGCGTATCAGGACCAGTGAACACCGGGGAGCTGTTTTTT
CASSVSGPVNTGELFF
>TRBV18|TRBJ2-3|NA|NA
TGTGCCAGCTCACCAGCGGAAATTAGCACAGATACGCAGTATTTT
CASSPAEISTDTQYF
>TRBV28|TRBJ1-5|TRBD1|few
TGTGCCAGCAGTGGACAGGTGGGTGATCAGCCCCAGCATTTT
CASSGQVGDQPQHF
>TRBV11-2|TRBJ2-7|NA|few
TGTGCCAGCAGCTTAGTAGGTAGCGCCTCCTACGAGCAGTACTTC
CASSLVGSASYEQYF
>TRBV5-4|TRBJ2-3|NA|few
TGTGCCAGCTCCTGGGCGGGACAGAGCACAGATACGCAGTATTTT
CASSWAGQSTDTQYF
>TRBV18|TRBJ2-2|TRBD1|few
TGTGCCAGCCCCGGGACAGGGAACACCGGGGAGCTGTTTTTT
CASPGTGNTGELFF
>TRBV28|TRBJ2-5|NA|few
TGTGCCAGCAGTTTATCGGGGGCGCGGGAGACCCAGTACTTC
CASSLSGARETQYF